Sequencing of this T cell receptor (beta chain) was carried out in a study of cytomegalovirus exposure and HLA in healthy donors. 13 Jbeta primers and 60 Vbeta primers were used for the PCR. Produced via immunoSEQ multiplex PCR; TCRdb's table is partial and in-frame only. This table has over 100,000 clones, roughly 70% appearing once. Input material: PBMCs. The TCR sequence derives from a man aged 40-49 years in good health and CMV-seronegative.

DNA of the CDR3: TGTGCCAGCAGCTCGTTGCTAGCGGGGAGCTCCTACAATGAGCAGTTCTTC. Amino acids: CASSSLLAGSSYNEQFF. This chain connects TRBV7-2 to TRBJ2-1, with TRBD2 identical over 9 bases. CDR3 length: 17 amino acids. Germline V lookup: CDR1 SGHTA, CDR2 FQGNSA. V lost 4 bases and J lost 0; bases outside the gene matches: 7.